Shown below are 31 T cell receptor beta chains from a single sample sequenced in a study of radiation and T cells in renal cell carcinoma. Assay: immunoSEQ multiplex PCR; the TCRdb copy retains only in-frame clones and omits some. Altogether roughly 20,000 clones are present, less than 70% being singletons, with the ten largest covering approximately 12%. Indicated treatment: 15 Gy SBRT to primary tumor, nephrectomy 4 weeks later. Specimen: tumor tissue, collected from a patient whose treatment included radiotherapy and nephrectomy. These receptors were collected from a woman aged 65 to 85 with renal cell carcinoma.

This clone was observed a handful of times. The CDR3 loop reads CASSDTGGDGNTIYF. The CDR3 DNA is TGTGCCAGCAGTGATACAGGGGGGGATGGAAACACCATATATTTT. This sequence joins TRBV6-1 and TRBJ1-3; 8 bases are a match to TRBD1. The ends lost 3 bases at V and 3 bases at J; junction bases unmatched: 4. Germline CDR1 and CDR2: MNHNS and SASEGT. This CDR3 contains 15 residues.

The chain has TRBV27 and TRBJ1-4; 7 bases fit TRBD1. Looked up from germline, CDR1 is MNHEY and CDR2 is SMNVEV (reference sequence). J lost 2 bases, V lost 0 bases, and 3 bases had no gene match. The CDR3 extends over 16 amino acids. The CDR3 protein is CASSLSQGGTNEKLFF. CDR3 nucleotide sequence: TGTGCCAGCAGTTTATCGCAGGGGGGCACTAATGAAAAACTGTTTTTT.

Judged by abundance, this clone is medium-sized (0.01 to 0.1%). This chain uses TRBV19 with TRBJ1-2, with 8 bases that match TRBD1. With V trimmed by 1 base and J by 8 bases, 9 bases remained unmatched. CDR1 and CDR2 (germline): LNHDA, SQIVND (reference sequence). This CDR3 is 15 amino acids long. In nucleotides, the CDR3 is TGTGCCAGTAGTATAGGTCCAGGGGGCGCGGAGGGCTACACCTTC. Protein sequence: CASSIGPGGAEGYTF.

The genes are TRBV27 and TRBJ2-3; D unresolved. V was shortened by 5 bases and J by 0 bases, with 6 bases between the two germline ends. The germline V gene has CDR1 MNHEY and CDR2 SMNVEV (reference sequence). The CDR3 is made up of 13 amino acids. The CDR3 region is CASSLSSTDTQYF. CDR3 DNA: TGTGCCAGCAGTCTGTCTAGCACAGATACGCAGTATTTT.

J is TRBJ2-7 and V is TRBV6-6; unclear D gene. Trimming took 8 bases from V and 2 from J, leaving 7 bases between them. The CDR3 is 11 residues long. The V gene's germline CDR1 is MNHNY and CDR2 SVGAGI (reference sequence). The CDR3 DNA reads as TGTGCCAGCGTGAACACCTACGAGCAGTACTTC. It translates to CASVNTYEQYF.

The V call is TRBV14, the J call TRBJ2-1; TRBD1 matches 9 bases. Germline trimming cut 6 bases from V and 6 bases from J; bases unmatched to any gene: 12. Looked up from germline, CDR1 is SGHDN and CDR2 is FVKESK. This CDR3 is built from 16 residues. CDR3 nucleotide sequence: TGTGCCAGCAGTCGACGGACCGGGACAGGGATCAATGAGCAGTTCTTC. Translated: CASSRRTGTGINEQFF.

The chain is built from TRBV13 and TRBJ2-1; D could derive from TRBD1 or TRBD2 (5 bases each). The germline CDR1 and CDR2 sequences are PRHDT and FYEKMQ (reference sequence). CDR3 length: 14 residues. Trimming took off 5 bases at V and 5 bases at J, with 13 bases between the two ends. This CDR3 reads CASSHRDQNNEQFF. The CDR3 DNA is TGTGCCAGCAGCCACCGGGACCAGAACAATGAGCAGTTCTTC.

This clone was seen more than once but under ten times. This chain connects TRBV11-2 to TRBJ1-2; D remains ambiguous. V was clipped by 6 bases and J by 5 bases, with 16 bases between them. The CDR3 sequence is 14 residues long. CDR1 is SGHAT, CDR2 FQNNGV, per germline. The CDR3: CASSSVAELYGYTF. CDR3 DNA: TGTGCCAGCAGTTCAGTTGCCGAGTTATATGGCTACACCTTC.

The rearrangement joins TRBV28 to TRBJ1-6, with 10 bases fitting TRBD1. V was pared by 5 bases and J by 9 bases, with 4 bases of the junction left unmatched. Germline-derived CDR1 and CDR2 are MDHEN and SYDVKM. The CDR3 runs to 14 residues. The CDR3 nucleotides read TGTGCCAGCAGTCGACAGGGGGCGAGTTCACCCCTCCACTTT. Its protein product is CASSRQGASSPLHF.

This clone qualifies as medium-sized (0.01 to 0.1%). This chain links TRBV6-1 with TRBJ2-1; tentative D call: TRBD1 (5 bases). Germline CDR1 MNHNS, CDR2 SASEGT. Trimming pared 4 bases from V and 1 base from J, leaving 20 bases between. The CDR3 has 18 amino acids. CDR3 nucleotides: TGTGCCAGCAGTGTTCTTTGGGTCGGACACCGGTCCTACAATGAGCAGTTCTTC. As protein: CASSVLWVGHRSYNEQFF.

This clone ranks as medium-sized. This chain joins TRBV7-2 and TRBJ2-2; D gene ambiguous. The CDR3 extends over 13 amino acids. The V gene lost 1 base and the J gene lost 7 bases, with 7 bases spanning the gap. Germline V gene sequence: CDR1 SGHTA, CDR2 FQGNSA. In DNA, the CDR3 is TGTGCCAGCAGCTTAGTGGACGGCGGGGAGCTGTTTTTT. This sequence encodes CASSLVDGGELFF.

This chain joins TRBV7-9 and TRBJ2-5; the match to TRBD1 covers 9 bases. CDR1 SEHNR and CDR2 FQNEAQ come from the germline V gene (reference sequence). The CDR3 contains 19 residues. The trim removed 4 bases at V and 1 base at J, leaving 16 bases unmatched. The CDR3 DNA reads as TGTGCCAGCAGCTCCAAAGGGGACAGGGATTGGTCGTCCCAAGAGACCCAGTACTTC. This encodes CASSSKGDRDWSSQETQYF.

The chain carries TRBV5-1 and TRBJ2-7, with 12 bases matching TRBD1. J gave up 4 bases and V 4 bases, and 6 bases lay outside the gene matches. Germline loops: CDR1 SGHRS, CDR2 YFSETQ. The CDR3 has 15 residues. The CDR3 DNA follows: TGCGCCAGCAGCCAGGGACAGGGGGCGAGTTACGAGCAGTACTTC. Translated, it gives CASSQGQGASYEQYF. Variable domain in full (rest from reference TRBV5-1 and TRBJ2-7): KAGVTQTPRYLIKTRGQQVTLSCSPISGHRSVSWYQQTPGQGLQFLFEYFSETQRNKGNFPGRFSGRQFSNSRSEMNVSTLELGDSALYLCASSQGQGASYEQYFGPGTRLTVT.

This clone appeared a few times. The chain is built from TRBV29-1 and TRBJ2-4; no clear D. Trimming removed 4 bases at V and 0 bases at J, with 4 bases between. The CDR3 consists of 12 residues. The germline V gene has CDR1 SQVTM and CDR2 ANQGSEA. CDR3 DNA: TGCAGCGTTGCTCTAGCCAAAAACATTCAGTACTTC. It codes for CSVALAKNIQYF.

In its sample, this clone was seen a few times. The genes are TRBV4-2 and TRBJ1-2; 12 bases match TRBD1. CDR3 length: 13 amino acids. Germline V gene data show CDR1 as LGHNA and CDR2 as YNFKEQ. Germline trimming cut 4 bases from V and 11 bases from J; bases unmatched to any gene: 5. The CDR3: CASSPGTGGQYTF. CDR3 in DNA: TGTGCCAGCAGCCCGGGGACAGGGGGCCAGTACACCTTC.

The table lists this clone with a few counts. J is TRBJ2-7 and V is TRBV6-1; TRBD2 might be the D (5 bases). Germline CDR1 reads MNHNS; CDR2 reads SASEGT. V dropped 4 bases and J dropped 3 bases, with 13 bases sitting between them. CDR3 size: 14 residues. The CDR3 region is CASSGGPDYYEQYF. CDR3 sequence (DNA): TGTGCCAGCAGTGGAGGGCCAGACTACTACGAGCAGTACTTC.

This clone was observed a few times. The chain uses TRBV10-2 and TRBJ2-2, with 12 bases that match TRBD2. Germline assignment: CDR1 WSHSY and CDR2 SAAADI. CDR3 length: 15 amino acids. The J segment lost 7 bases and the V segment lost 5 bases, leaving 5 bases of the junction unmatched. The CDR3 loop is CASSSSGGAGGELFF. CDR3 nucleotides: TGCGCCAGCAGTTCTAGCGGGGGGGCCGGCGGGGAGCTGTTTTTT.

This CDR3 reads CAISEGLEPEAFF. CDR3 bases: TGTGCCATCAGTGAGGGTCTGGAGCCGGAAGCTTTCTTT. This chain links TRBV10-3 with TRBJ1-1; the D is unclear. V lost 2 bases and J lost 8, with 12 bases in between. This CDR3 comprises 13 residues. CDR1 and CDR2 from the germline V gene are ENHRY and SYGVKD.

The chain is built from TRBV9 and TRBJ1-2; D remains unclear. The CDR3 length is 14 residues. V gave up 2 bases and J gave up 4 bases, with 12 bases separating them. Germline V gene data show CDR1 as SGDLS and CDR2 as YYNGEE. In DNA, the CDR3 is TGTGCCAGCAGCGTTGCCGACGGAACCTATGGCTACACCTTC. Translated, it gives CASSVADGTYGYTF.

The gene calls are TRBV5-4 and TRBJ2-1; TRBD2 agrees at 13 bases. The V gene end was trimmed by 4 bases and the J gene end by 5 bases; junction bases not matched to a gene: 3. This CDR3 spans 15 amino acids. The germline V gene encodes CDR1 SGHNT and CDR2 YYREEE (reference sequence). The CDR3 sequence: CASSTTSGGNNEQFF. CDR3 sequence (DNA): TGTGCCAGCAGCACGACTAGCGGGGGGAACAATGAGCAGTTCTTC.

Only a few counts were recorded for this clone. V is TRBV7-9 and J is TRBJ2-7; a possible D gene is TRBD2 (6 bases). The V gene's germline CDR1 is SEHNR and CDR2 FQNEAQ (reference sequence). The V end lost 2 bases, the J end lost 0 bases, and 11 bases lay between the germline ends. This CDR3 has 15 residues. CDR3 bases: TGTGCCAGCAGCTTATATGCGGGGAGCTCCTACGAGCAGTACTTC. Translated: CASSLYAGSSYEQYF.

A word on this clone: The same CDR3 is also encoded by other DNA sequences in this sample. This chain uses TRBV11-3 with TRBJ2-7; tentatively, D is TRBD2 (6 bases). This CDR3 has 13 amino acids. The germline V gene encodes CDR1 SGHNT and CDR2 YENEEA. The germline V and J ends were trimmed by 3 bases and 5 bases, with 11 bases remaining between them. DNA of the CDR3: TGTGCCAGCAGCTTGATCCCGGGGGACGAGCAGTACTTC. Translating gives CASSLIPGDEQYF. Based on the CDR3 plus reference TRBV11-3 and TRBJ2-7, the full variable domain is EAGVVQSPRYKIIEKKQPVAFWCNPISGHNTLYWYLQNLGQGPELLIRYENEEAVDDSQLPKDRFSAERLKGVDSTLKIQPAELGDSAVYLCASSLIPGDEQYFGPGTRLTVT.

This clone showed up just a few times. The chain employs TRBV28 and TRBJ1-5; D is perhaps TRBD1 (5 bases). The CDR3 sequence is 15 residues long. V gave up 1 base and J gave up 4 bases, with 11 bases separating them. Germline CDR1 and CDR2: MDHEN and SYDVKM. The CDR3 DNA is TGTGCCAGCAGTTTATCTTTAGCAGGGAATCAGCCCCAGCATTTT. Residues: CASSLSLAGNQPQHF.

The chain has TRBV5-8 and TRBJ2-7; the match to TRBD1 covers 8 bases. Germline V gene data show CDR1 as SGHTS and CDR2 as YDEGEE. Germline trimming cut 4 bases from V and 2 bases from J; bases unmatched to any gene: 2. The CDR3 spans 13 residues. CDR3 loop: CASSRTGPYEQYF. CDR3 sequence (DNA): TGTGCCAGCAGCCGGACAGGGCCCTACGAGCAGTACTTC.

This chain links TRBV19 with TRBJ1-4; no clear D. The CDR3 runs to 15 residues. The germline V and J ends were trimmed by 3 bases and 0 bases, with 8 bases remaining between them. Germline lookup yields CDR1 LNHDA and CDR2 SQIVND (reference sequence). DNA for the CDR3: TGTGCCAGTAGTATCTACATTACAACTAATGAAAAACTGTTTTTT. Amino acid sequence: CASSIYITTNEKLFF.

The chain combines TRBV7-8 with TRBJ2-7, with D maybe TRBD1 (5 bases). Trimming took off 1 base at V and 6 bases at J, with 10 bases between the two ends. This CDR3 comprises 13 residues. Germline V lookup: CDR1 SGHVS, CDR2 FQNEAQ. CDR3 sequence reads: CASSLDGAGEQYF. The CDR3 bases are TGTGCCAGCAGCTTAGATGGGGCAGGCGAGCAGTACTTC.

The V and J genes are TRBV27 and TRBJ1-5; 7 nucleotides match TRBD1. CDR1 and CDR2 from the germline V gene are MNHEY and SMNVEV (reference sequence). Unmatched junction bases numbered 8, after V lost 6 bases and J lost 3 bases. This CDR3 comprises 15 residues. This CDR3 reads CASSPRQGNNQPQHF. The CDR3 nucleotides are TGTGCCAGCAGCCCCCGACAGGGAAACAATCAGCCCCAGCATTTT.

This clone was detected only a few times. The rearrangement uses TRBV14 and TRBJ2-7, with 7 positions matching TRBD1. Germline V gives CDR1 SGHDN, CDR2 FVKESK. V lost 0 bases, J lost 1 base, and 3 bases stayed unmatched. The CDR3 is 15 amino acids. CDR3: CASSQDGRGSYEQYF. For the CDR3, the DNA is TGTGCCAGCAGCCAAGACGGCAGGGGGTCCTACGAGCAGTACTTC.

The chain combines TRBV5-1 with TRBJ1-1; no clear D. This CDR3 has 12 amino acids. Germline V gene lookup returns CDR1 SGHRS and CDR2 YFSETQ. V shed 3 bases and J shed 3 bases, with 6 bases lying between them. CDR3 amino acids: CASSSPYTEAFF. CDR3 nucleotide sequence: TGCGCCAGCAGCTCCCCCTACACTGAAGCTTTCTTT.

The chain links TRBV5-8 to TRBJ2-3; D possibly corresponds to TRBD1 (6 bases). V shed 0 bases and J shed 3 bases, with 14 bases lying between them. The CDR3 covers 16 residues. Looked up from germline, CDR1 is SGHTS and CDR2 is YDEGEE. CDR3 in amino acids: CASSLGQGFGTDTQYF. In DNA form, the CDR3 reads TGTGCCAGCAGCTTGGGCCAGGGGTTTGGTACAGATACGCAGTATTTT.

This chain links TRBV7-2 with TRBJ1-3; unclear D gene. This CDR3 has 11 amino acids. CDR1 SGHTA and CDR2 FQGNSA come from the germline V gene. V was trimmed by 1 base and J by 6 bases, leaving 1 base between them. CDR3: CASSLENTIYF. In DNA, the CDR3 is TGTGCCAGCAGCTTAGAAAACACCATATATTTT.